The source of this TCR beta chain is a study of blood T cell repertoires in COVID-19. Looking at the study overall: The origin of the acute and convalescent COVID-19 samples was the United States, Italy and Spain. Sources were T cells, B-cell-depleted T cells, or PBMCs; the material itself was cDNA or gDNA.

Authors' methods: Estimated nucleated cell counts came from reference gene primer amplification. Profiling relied on immunoSEQ multiplex PCR, and the TCRdb table lists in-frame clones only, not all of them. The V and J calls and clone size were taken over from that table, and D and trimming were inferred from the DNA. The sample lists approximately 360,000 clones; roughly 90% were seen once. Germline V gene sequence: CDR1 SNHLY, CDR2 FYNNEI. With V trimmed by 6 bases and J by 6 bases, 3 bases remained unmatched. The CDR3 has 12 amino acids. The rearrangement uses TRBV2 and TRBJ2-3; 7 nucleotides align to TRBD1. This sequence was found in a middle-aged man with acute or convalescent COVID-19. Sequenced input: peripheral blood. CDR3 residues: CASSGTVDTQYF. CDR3 coding DNA: TGTGCCAGCAGCGGGACAGTGGATACGCAGTATTTT.